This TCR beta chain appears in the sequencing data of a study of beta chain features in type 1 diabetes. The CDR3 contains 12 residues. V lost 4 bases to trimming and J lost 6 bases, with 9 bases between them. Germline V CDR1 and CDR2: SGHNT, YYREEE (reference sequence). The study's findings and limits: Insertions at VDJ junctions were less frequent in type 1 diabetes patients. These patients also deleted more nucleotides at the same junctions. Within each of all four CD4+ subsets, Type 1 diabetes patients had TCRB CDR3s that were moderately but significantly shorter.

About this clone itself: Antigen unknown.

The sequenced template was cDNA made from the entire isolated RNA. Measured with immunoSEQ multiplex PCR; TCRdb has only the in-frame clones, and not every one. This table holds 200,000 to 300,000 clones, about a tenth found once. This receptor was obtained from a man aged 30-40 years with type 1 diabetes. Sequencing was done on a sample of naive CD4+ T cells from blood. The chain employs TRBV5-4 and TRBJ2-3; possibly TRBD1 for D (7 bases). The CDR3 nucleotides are TGTGCCAGCAGCCCAGGGGGGGATACGCAGTATTTT. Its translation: CASSPGGDTQYF.